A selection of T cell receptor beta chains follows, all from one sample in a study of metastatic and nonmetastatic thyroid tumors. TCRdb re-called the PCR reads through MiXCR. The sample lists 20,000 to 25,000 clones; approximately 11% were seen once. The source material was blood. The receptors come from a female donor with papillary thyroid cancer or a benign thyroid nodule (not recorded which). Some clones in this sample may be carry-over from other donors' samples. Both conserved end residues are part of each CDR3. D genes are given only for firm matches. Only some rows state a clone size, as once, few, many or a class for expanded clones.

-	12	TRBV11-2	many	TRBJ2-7	TGTGCCAGCAGCTATCAGGGACACGAGCAGTACTTC	CASSYQGHEQYF
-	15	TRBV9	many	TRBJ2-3	TGTGCCAGCAGCGTAGACGGTTCTAGCACAGATACGCAGTATTTT	CASSVDGSSTDTQYF
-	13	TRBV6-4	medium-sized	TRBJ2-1	TGTGCCAGCAGCTTAAGAACCGACAATGAGCAGTTCTTC	CASSLRTDNEQFF
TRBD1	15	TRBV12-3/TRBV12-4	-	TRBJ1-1	TGTGCCAGCAGTCCCTCCGGAACAGGGGATACTGAAGGTTTCTTT	CASSPSGTGDTEGFF
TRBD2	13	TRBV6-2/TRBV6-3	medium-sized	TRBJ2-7	TGTGCCAGCCGGTGGACTAGCCAGAACGAGCAGTACTTC	CASRWTSQNEQYF
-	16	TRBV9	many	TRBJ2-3	TGTGCCAGCAGCGTAAGTAGCGGATACAGCACAGATACGCAGTATTTT	CASSVSSGYSTDTQYF
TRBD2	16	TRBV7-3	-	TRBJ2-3	TGTGCCAGCAGCATTGGGACTAGTGTGAGCACAGATACGCAGTATTTT	CASSIGTSVSTDTQYF
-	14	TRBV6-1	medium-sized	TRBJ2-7	TGTGCCAGCAGTGATTTGGGGGAGATCAACGAGCAGTACTTC	CASSDLGEINEQYF
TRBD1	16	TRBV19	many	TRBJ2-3	TGTGCCAGTAGTATGAGGAGGGGACAGGGGGCAAATACGCAGTATTTT	CASSMRRGQGANTQYF
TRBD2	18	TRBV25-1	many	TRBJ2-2	TGTGCCAGCAGTGACTCTTATAGCGGGAGGGCCGTCACCGGGGAGCTGTTTTTT	CASSDSYSGRAVTGELFF
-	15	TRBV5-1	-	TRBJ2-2	TGCGCCAGCAGCTCGTCACAAACCTCCACCGGGGAGCTGTTTTTT	CASSSSQTSTGELFF
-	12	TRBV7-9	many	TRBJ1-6	TGTGCCAGCAGCTTGGATAATTCACCCCTCCACTTT	CASSLDNSPLHF
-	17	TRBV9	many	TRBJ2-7	TGTGCCAGCAGCGTGGGAGGGGGAATCGAGAGCTCCTACGAGCAGTACTTC	CASSVGGGIESSYEQYF
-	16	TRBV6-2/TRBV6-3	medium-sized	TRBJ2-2	TGTGCCAGCAGTCCCGTTCAGCTGCCGACCACCGGGGAGCTGTTTTTT	CASSPVQLPTTGELFF
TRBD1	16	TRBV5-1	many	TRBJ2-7	TGCGCCAGCAGCCTAGGACAGGGGATTAGCTCCTACGAGCAGTACTTC	CASSLGQGISSYEQYF
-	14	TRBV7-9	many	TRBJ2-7	TGTGCCAGCAGCCATCCCGGACAGAACTACGAGCAGTACTTC	CASSHPGQNYEQYF
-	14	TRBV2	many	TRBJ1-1	TGTGCCAGCAGGCTCGAGGACGGATACACTGAAGCTTTCTTT	CASRLEDGYTEAFF
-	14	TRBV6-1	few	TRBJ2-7	TGTGCCAGCAGTGATAGGGTTTTATCCTACGAGCAGTACTTC	CASSDRVLSYEQYF
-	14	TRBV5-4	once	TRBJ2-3	TGTGCCAGCAGCTTGGCCAGGGGACCAGATACGCAGTATTTT	CASSLARGPDTQYF
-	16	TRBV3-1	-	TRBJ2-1	TGTGCCAGCAGCGACCATGGGCAGGGGCCAAACAATGAGCAGTTCTTC	CASSDHGQGPNNEQFF
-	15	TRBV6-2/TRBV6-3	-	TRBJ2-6	TGTGCCAGCAGCACGGGTCGCTCTGGGGCCAACGTCCTGACTTTC	CASSTGRSGANVLTF
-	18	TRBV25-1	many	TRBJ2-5	TGTGCCAGCAGTGAAAAGTTAGCGGCTAGGTCGGGGCAAGAGACCCAGTACTTC	CASSEKLAARSGQETQYF
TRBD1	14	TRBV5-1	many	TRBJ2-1	TGCGCCAGCAGCACCAGGACAGGGCGCAATGAGCAGTTCTTC	CASSTRTGRNEQFF
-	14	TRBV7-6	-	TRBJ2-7	TGTGACAGCAGCTGGGTTGAGAGTTCCTACGAGCAGTACTTC	CDSSWVESSYEQYF
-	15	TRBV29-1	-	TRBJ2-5	TGCAGCGTGCCCCGAGGAGCCTCCACAAAAGAGACCCAGTACTTC	CSVPRGASTKETQYF
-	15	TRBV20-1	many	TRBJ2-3	TGCAGTGCAACCCCCCAGCGGACTTGGGCAGATACGCAGTATTTT	CSATPQRTWADTQYF
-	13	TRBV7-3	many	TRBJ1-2	TGTGCCAGCAGCTTAAGAATGGGAGACGGCTACACCTTC	CASSLRMGDGYTF
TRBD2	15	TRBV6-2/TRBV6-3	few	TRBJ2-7	TGTGCCAGCAGTCTACTAGCGGGATCCTCCTACGAGCAGTACTTC	CASSLLAGSSYEQYF
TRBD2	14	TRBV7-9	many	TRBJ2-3	TGTGCCAGCAGCATCGGGACTAGCGGAGATACGCAGTATTTT	CASSIGTSGDTQYF
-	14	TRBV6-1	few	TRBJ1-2	TGTGCCAGCAGGAACATAGGAGGGCACTATGGCTACACCTTC	CASRNIGGHYGYTF
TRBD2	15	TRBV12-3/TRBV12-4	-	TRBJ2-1	TGTGCCAGCAGTTTGGCGGGGGGGCCGCTCAATGAGCAGTTCTTC	CASSLAGGPLNEQFF
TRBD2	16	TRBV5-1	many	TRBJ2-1	TGCGCCAGCAGCAGAGTCGGGACTAGCGGCCGCAATGAGCAGTTCTTC	CASSRVGTSGRNEQFF
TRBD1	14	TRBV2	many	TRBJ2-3	TGTGCCAGCAGTGGGCTCGAGACAGGGGATACGCAGTATTTT	CASSGLETGDTQYF
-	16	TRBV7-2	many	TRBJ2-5	TGTGCCAGCAGCTTAGTACGGCAGGGCAACCAAGAGACCCAGTACTTC	CASSLVRQGNQETQYF
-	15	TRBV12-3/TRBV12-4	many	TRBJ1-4	TGTGCCAGCAGGAAACGGCACGGGGCTAATGAAAAACTGTTTTTT	CASRKRHGANEKLFF
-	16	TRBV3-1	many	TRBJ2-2	TGTGCCAGCAGCCAATTCCTCCGGGACACCACCGGGGAGCTGTTTTTT	CASSQFLRDTTGELFF
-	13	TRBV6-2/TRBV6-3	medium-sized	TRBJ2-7	TGTGCCAGCAGTTCGGGGCCTACCTACGAGCAGTACTTC	CASSSGPTYEQYF
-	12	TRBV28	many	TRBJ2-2	TGTGCCAGCACACCGGACACCGGGGAGCTGTTTTTT	CASTPDTGELFF
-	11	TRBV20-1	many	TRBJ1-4	TGCAGTGCGCCCGGGTATGAAAAACTGTTTTTT	CSAPGYEKLFF
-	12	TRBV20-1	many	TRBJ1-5	TGCAGTGCCAGTCGGGGCAATCAGCCCCAGCATTTT	CSASRGNQPQHF
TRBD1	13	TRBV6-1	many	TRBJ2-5	TGTGCCAGCAGTGTCGACAGGGGGGAGACCCAGTACTTC	CASSVDRGETQYF
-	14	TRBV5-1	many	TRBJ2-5	TGCGCCAGCAGCGTACAGGGAGGGCAAGAGACCCAGTACTTC	CASSVQGGQETQYF
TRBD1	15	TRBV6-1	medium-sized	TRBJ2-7	TGTGCCAGCCTTGGGGGACAGGGCCTTTTCTACGAGCAGTACTTC	CASLGGQGLFYEQYF
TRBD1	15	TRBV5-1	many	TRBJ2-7	TGCGCCAGCAGCTTATTGGGACAGGGGACCTCCGAGCAGTACTTC	CASSLLGQGTSEQYF
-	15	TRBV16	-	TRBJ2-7	TGTGCCAGCAGCCTTATTACAGCGAAAACGCAGGAGCAGTACTTC	CASSLITAKTQEQYF
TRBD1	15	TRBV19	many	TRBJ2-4	TGTGCCAGTAGTATTCCCGGGGACAGGAAAAACATTCAGTACTTC	CASSIPGDRKNIQYF
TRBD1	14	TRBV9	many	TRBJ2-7	TGTGCCAGCAGCCCCGAGGGACAGGCCTACGAGCAGTACTTC	CASSPEGQAYEQYF